This TCR beta chain was found in a study of cytotoxic CD8 clonotypes in ibrutinib-treated CLL. Study overall: Partial responders roughly 25, complete 2; roughly 12 progressed and roughly 14 stayed in remission by median 68 months. Mean yields were roughly 250,000 productive templates and 90,000 or so productive rearrangements per sample.

Study conclusions and caveats: Rising at ibrutinib response, clonality subsequently fell back toward baseline at progression.

T cells were sequenced at a targeted depth of 1 in 200,000 to 1 in 1 million. TCRdb's copy holds only in-frame clones and misses some; the assay was immunoSEQ multiplex PCR. The sample holds tens of thousands of clones; approximately 82% are singletons and the top ten take less than 40%. The CDR3 has 17 residues. Trimming pared 1 base from V and 2 bases from J, leaving 14 bases between. Germline loops: CDR1 MDHEN, CDR2 SYDVKM. Of note for this clone: The antigen is unknown.

The sequencing used PBMCs, collected after 24 months of ibrutinib treatment. The chain has TRBV28 and TRBJ2-2, with D possibly being TRBD2 (5 bases). This TCR was recovered from a human donor with chronic lymphocytic leukemia. The CDR3 nucleotides read TGTGCCAGCAGTTTATTAGGGCAAACTAGAAACACCGGGGAGCTGTTTTTT. This codes for CASSLLGQTRNTGELFF.